This TCR beta chain was sequenced in a study of CD8+ T cells in alopecia areata. cDNA serving as the sequencing template came from extracted, reverse transcribed RNA. Repertoires were generated with immunoSEQ multiplex PCR, while TCRdb's copy carries only in-frame clones and drops some. The sample has approximately 150,000 clones; approximately 60% are singletons. The CDR3 spans 18 residues. The V gene's germline CDR1 is LNHDA and CDR2 SQIVND (reference sequence). J lost 6 bases, V lost 5 bases, and 22 bases had no gene match. Isolation of CD4+ and CD8+ T cells from PBMCs was achieved by sorting. The sequenced sample was CD4+ T cells sorted from blood. The origin of this receptor is a human donor in good health. The chain joins TRBV19 to TRBJ2-7; 7 nucleotides match TRBD1. CDR3 in amino acids: CASSSTGDSGARVGEQYF. DNA for the CDR3: TGTGCCAGTAGTTCCACAGGGGACAGCGGAGCGAGAGTCGGCGAGCAGTACTTC. The full variable domain, with the rest looked up from reference TRBV19 and TRBJ2-7, is DGGITQSPKYLFRKEGQNVTLSCEQNLNHDAMYWYRQDPGQGLRLIYYSQIVNDFQKGDIAEGYSVSREKKESFPLTVTSAQKNPTAFYLCASSSTGDSGARVGEQYFGPGTRLTVT.